The 14 T cell receptor beta chains below all came from one sample that was sequenced in a study of cytomegalovirus exposure and HLA in healthy donors (dated by TCRdb to 2015 to 2018). Library prep was done by the immunoSEQ multiplex PCR assay. For the multiplex PCR, a mixture combining 60 forward primers for TCR Vbeta segments and 13 reverse primers for TCR Jbeta segments was used. Here the immuneACCESS table is served through TCRdb, limited to in-frame sequences with V and J called. Missing clones are a known gap in these copies; in checked studies unresolved V genes cover under half, and the rest lacks a known reason. This sample lists about 180,000 clones; more than 80% were detected once. More than 4% of the sample rests with the top ten. The material sequenced was PBMCs. These receptors all come from a man between 18 and 35 years old in good health and CMV-seronegative.

A single count supports this clone. The genes are TRBV5-1 and TRBJ2-7; D is possibly TRBD2 (5 bases). V shed 1 base and J shed 9 bases, with 11 bases lying between them. Germline loops: CDR1 SGHRS, CDR2 YFSETQ. This CDR3 has 12 amino acids. CDR3 DNA sequence: TGCGCCAGCAGCTTGTCGGGGATGGGGCAGTACTTC. This codes for CASSLSGMGQYF.

This clone was seen just once. V is TRBV19 and J is TRBJ1-1; D is ambiguous. Germline CDR1 LNHDA, CDR2 SQIVND (reference sequence). The V and J ends lost 5 bases and 1 base respectively, with 5 bases between them. The length of the CDR3 is 12 residues. In DNA, the CDR3 is TGTGCCAGTAGTGACTCGAACACTGAAGCTTTCTTT. Translating it yields CASSDSNTEAFF.

The CDR3 loop reads CASSQTTPHTDTQYF. The DNA for the CDR3 is TGCGCCAGCAGCCAAACTACCCCTCACACAGATACGCAGTATTTT. The V gene is TRBV4-1, the J gene TRBJ2-3; D gene uncertain. CDR1 MGHRA and CDR2 YSYEKL come from the germline V gene. This CDR3 region has 15 residues. V lost 2 bases and J 2 bases, leaving 11 bases between the germline ends.

The V call is TRBV25-1, the J call TRBJ1-1, with D tentatively TRBD1 (6 bases). Trimming removed 1 base at V and 5 bases at J, with 11 bases between. Germline CDR1 and CDR2: MGHDK and SYGVNS. This CDR3 has 14 amino acids. CDR3 in amino acids: CASSESGVGTEAFF. The CDR3 region has the DNA TGTGCCAGCAGTGAATCAGGGGTTGGGACTGAAGCTTTCTTT.

The chain carries TRBV15 and TRBJ1-1, with D perhaps matching TRBD1 (5 bases). Trimming took 1 base from V and 1 from J, leaving 7 bases between them. Per the germline V gene, CDR1 is LNHNV and CDR2 is YYDKDF (reference sequence). The CDR3 sequence is 14 residues long. CDR3 sequence (DNA): TGTGCCACCAGCAGAGGCGGGGGGAACACTGAAGCTTTCTTT. As protein: CATSRGGGNTEAFF.

This sequence joins TRBV7-9 and TRBJ2-7; D not certain. The V gene's germline CDR1 is SEHNR and CDR2 FQNEAQ (reference sequence). This CDR3 spans 12 amino acids. The V end was cut by 3 bases, the J end by 6 bases, with 9 bases between. CDR3 DNA: TGTGCCAGCAGCTTTCTAGGTTCCGAGCAGTACTTC. Its translation is CASSFLGSEQYF.

The V and J genes are TRBV6-5 and TRBJ1-1, with D hard to call. Looked up from germline, CDR1 is MNHEY and CDR2 is SVGAGI. CDR3 length equals 14 residues. V lost 7 bases, J lost 6 bases, and 18 bases lay in between. CDR3 DNA: TGTGCCAGCATTCCTAGCGGGTTTAGAGCTGAAGCTTTCTTT. This translates into CASIPSGFRAEAFF.

This clone was seen only a few times. The junction shows a germline mismatch at one end, possibly a read error. The V gene is TRBV7-7, the J gene TRBJ2-2; D is unresolved. CDR1 and CDR2 from the germline V gene are SSHAT and FNYEAQ (reference sequence). CDR3 length: 14 amino acids. CDR3: CASSRDTYTGELFF. CDR3 nucleotide sequence: TGTGCTAGCAGCCGAGACACCTACACCGGGGAGCTGTTTTTT.

This clone is a singleton in its sample. The rearrangement uses TRBV7-9 and TRBJ2-3; 8 nucleotides agree with TRBD2. With 2 bases clipped from V and 3 bases from J, the junction kept 1 base outside the gene matches. Germline V gene lookup returns CDR1 SEHNR and CDR2 FQNEAQ (reference sequence). The CDR3 is 14 residues long. The chain's CDR3 is CASSLLAGTDTQYF. The CDR3 DNA reads as TGTGCCAGCAGCTTATTAGCGGGGACAGATACGCAGTATTTT. The variable domain in full, completed from reference TRBV7-9 and TRBJ2-3, reads DTGVSQNPRHKITKRGQNVTFRCDPISEHNRLYWYRQTLGQGPEFLTYFQNEAQLEKSRLLSDRFSAERPKGSFSTLEIQRTEQGDSAMYLCASSLLAGTDTQYFGPGTRLTVL.

This chain joins TRBV4-3 and TRBJ2-1; 9 bases fit TRBD2. CDR1 is LGHNA and CDR2 is YSLEER in the germline V gene. V shed 0 bases, J shed 7 bases, and the junction held 10 bases outside the gene matches. The CDR3 runs to 17 residues. CDR3 residues: CASSQDRSSGSVNEQFF. The CDR3 coding sequence is TGCGCCAGCAGCCAAGATCGGAGTAGCGGGAGTGTTAATGAGCAGTTCTTC.

This rearrangement joins TRBV4-2 to TRBJ2-2; possibly TRBD1 for D (6 bases). Germline CDR1 is LGHNA and CDR2 is YNFKEQ. This CDR3 is built from 18 residues. The germline V and J ends were trimmed by 0 bases and 7 bases, with 21 bases remaining between them. The CDR3 DNA sequence: TGTGCCAGCAGCCAAGATCGCACGGGACATGGGGCAGGCGGGGAGCTGTTTTTT. Encoded protein: CASSQDRTGHGAGGELFF.

V usage is TRBV7-9 and J usage is TRBJ2-1; the match to TRBD1 covers 11 bases. Germline V gene data show CDR1 as SEHNR and CDR2 as FQNEAQ (reference sequence). The V and J ends lost 4 bases and 8 bases, in that order; junction bases with no gene match: 7. The CDR3 runs 15 residues. The CDR3 DNA sequence: TGTGCCAGCAGCTGGGGGACAGGGGGGAGCGATGAGCAGTTCTTC. Translation gives CASSWGTGGSDEQFF.

This clone was counted once. J is TRBJ1-1 and V is TRBV28; D might be TRBD1 (6 bases). This CDR3 comprises 14 residues. CDR1 is MDHEN and CDR2 is SYDVKM in the germline V gene. V was trimmed by 5 bases and J by 4 bases, leaving 14 bases between them. CDR3 loop: CASSPGGRGTEAFF. The CDR3 bases are TGTGCCAGCAGTCCGGGGGGGCGCGGCACTGAAGCTTTCTTT.

The genes are TRBV7-8 and TRBJ1-2; D not resolved. The CDR3 contains 13 residues. The ends were cut back, 5 bases at V and 0 bases at J, with 7 bases in the middle. The germline V gene encodes CDR1 SGHVS and CDR2 FQNEAQ. The DNA for the CDR3 is TGTGCCAGCAGCGAGACATCTAACTATGGCTACACCTTC. Amino acids: CASSETSNYGYTF.